The 24 T cell receptor beta chains below come from one sample, sequenced in a study of OX40 agonist ivuxolimab in advanced cancers. Measured with immunoSEQ multiplex PCR; TCRdb has only the in-frame clones, and not every one. The sample shows about 81,000 clones, 85% to 90% of them seen only once. This sample comprised CD4+ or CD8+ T cells sorted from blood, obtained in a trial of the OX40 agonist ivuxolimab. These receptors all come from an adult with an advanced solid tumor such as melanoma, head and neck, liver or kidney cancer.

The chain has TRBV29-1 and TRBJ2-7, with TRBD1 identical over 9 bases. Germline V gene sequence: CDR1 SQVTM, CDR2 ANQGSEA. With V trimmed by 3 bases and J by 3 bases, 3 bases remained unmatched. This CDR3 spans 13 amino acids. The CDR3 DNA is TGCAGCGTTGACATGGACAGGGGCTACGAGCAGTACTTC. Translating it yields CSVDMDRGYEQYF.

V gene TRBV28 combines with J gene TRBJ1-2; no firm D call. Per the germline V gene, CDR1 is MDHEN and CDR2 is SYDVKM. This CDR3 has 16 amino acids. The V end was cut by 4 bases, the J end by 8 bases, with 23 bases between. The CDR3 DNA reads as TGTGCCAGCAGTTCTTACCCACTAGTGGGCGAGGTGGGCTACACCTTC. Its protein product is CASSSYPLVGEVGYTF.

The chain carries TRBV5-1 and TRBJ1-1, with D possibly matching TRBD1 (6 bases). CDR1 SGHRS and CDR2 YFSETQ come from the germline V gene. The CDR3 sequence is 15 residues long. Trimming pared 4 bases from V and 2 bases from J, leaving 15 bases between. Here the CDR3 reads CASSVFSGANTEAFF. In DNA form, the CDR3 reads TGCGCCAGCAGCGTTTTTTCGGGGGCTAACACTGAAGCTTTCTTT.

The rearrangement links TRBV27 to TRBJ1-5; 7 nucleotides line up with TRBD1. Germline values: CDR1 MNHEY, CDR2 SMNVEV (reference sequence). This CDR3 has 16 residues. V trimming: 0 bases; J trimming: 0 bases; junction bases outside the gene matches: 2. DNA of the CDR3: TGTGCCAGCAGTTTATCCGGGACAGCTAGCAATCAGCCCCAGCATTTT. Its translation: CASSLSGTASNQPQHF.

J is TRBJ1-1 and V is TRBV19, with D hard to call. V lost 5 bases to trimming and J lost 0 bases, with 7 bases between them. The germline V gene encodes CDR1 LNHDA and CDR2 SQIVND (reference sequence). The CDR3 runs to 13 residues. The CDR3 DNA reads as TGTGCCAGTAGTGCCCAGATGAACACTGAAGCTTTCTTT. Translated: CASSAQMNTEAFF.

The V call is TRBV19, the J call TRBJ2-7, with 7 bases aligning to TRBD2. CDR1 is LNHDA, CDR2 SQIVND, per germline (reference sequence). V gave up 3 bases and J gave up 7 bases; unmatched junction bases: 6. CDR3 length: 13 amino acids. The CDR3 is CASSMAAGNEQYF. CDR3 coding DNA: TGTGCCAGTAGTATGGCAGCGGGAAATGAGCAGTACTTC.

This clone was counted a single time. The chain combines TRBV5-4 with TRBJ1-4, with D maybe TRBD1 (5 bases). V was trimmed by 4 bases and J by 5 bases, leaving 12 bases between them. Looked up from germline, CDR1 is SGHNT and CDR2 is YYREEE (reference sequence). The CDR3 consists of 14 residues. This CDR3 reads CASSDTGGNEKLFF. In DNA, the CDR3 is TGTGCCAGCAGCGACACGGGGGGGAATGAAAAACTGTTTTTT. Together with reference TRBV5-4 and TRBJ1-4, the CDR3 gives the full variable domain: ETGVTQSPTHLIKTRGQQVTLRCSSQSGHNTVSWYQQALGQGPQFIFQYYREEENGRGNFPPRFSGLQFPNYSSELNVNALELDDSALYLCASSDTGGNEKLFFGSGTQLSVL.

The chain employs TRBV19 and TRBJ1-2, with TRBD1 identical over 7 bases. The CDR3 length is 17 residues. CDR1 LNHDA and CDR2 SQIVND come from the germline V gene (reference sequence). V shed 3 bases and J 1 base; nucleotides not matched to a gene: 11. This CDR3 is CASSMSRWDSLNYGYTF. The CDR3 DNA is TGTGCCAGTAGTATGTCCCGATGGGACAGCCTTAACTATGGCTACACCTTC.

The gene calls are TRBV4-1 and TRBJ2-5, with D tentatively TRBD1 (6 bases). The V gene lost 0 bases and the J gene lost 4 bases, with 12 bases spanning the gap. The germline gives CDR1 MGHRA, CDR2 YSYEKL. The CDR3 contains 15 residues. CDR3: CASSQDQGRIETQYF. In DNA form, the CDR3 reads TGCGCCAGCAGCCAAGATCAGGGGCGCATAGAGACCCAGTACTTC.

V usage is TRBV19 and J usage is TRBJ1-2; 8 positions agree with TRBD1. Trimming at V came to 4 bases and at J to 8 bases, leaving 3 bases not matched to a gene. CDR1 is LNHDA and CDR2 is SQIVND in the germline V gene (reference sequence). The CDR3 totals 12 residues. CDR3 in amino acids: CASSTGGWGYTF. The CDR3 DNA sequence: TGTGCCAGTAGTACAGGGGGCTGGGGCTACACCTTC.

The chain joins TRBV29-1 to TRBJ2-2; D perhaps matches TRBD2 (7 bases). This CDR3 contains 18 residues. V dropped 7 bases and J dropped 3 bases, with 27 bases sitting between them. Germline CDR1 SQVTM, CDR2 ANQGSEA. In nucleotides, the CDR3 is TGCAGCGAGGGAGGTTTGGGGGGGGCAGCGGGTGACACCGGGGAGCTGTTTTTT. Its protein product is CSEGGLGGAAGDTGELFF.

This clone has just one count. This chain links TRBV10-1 with TRBJ2-1; possibly TRBD2 for D (6 bases). Per the germline V gene, CDR1 is WNHNN and CDR2 is SYGVQD (reference sequence). The CDR3 sequence is 15 residues long. V dropped 4 bases and J dropped 5 bases, with 15 bases sitting between them. The chain's CDR3 is CASSGKVGGDNEQFF. The CDR3 nucleotides read TGCGCCAGCAGTGGAAAAGTGGGGGGAGACAATGAGCAGTTCTTC.

This clone has only a few counts. V gene TRBV19 combines with J gene TRBJ1-5; D call uncertain. The germline V gene has CDR1 LNHDA and CDR2 SQIVND (reference sequence). The V and J ends lost 4 bases and 7 bases respectively, with 11 bases between them. The CDR3 runs 13 residues. CDR3 DNA sequence: TGTGCCAGTAGTAATAGGGTGGACCAGCCCCAGCATTTT. This gives the protein CASSNRVDQPQHF.

This clone appeared once. V usage is TRBV28 and J usage is TRBJ1-5; 7 bases agree with TRBD1. The CDR3 is 14 amino acids. Germline lookup yields CDR1 MDHEN and CDR2 SYDVKM. J was trimmed by 5 bases and V by 7 bases; bases with no gene match: 8. CDR3 DNA sequence: TGTGCCAGCACCCGAACAGGGGCACATCAGCCCCAGCATTTT. Protein sequence: CASTRTGAHQPQHF.

The chain recombines TRBV4-1 with TRBJ1-6; the D is unclear. This CDR3 comprises 18 residues. The V end was cut by 4 bases, the J end by 4 bases, with 20 bases between. The germline CDR1 and CDR2 sequences are MGHRA and YSYEKL. CDR3 in amino acids: CASSPVLRGRAYNSPLHF. The CDR3 DNA sequence: TGCGCCAGCAGCCCCGTGCTAAGAGGGAGGGCTTATAATTCACCCCTCCACTTT.

This rearrangement joins TRBV19 to TRBJ1-1; 7 nucleotides align to TRBD1. This CDR3 has 14 residues. Germline V CDR1 and CDR2: LNHDA, SQIVND (reference sequence). Losses at the gene ends were 6 bases for V and 1 base for J; bases not matched to a gene: 5. The CDR3 DNA reads TGTGCCAGTAGCGACAGGGATTGGAACACTGAAGCTTTCTTT. It specifies CASSDRDWNTEAFF.

This clone was observed a few times. V and J are TRBV6-1 and TRBJ2-5, with D unresolved. CDR3 size: 15 residues. Trimming shortened V by 4 bases and J by 5 bases, and 17 bases separated the two germline ends. Germline V gene lookup returns CDR1 MNHNS and CDR2 SASEGT. CDR3 nucleotide sequence: TGTGCCAGCAGTGTGAAGGGTAATGGAAGGGAGACCCAGTACTTC. Translated: CASSVKGNGRETQYF.

The chain couples TRBV10-3 to TRBJ1-2; no reliable D call. Trimming took off 0 bases at V and 3 bases at J, with 11 bases between the two ends. This CDR3 has 15 residues. Germline V CDR1 and CDR2: ENHRY, SYGVKD. As DNA, the CDR3 is TGTGCCATCAGTGAGTCGGCCGGGCAGGACTATGGCTACACCTTC. Encoded protein: CAISESAGQDYGYTF.

The gene calls are TRBV5-1 and TRBJ2-1, with 8 positions matching TRBD2. CDR1 and CDR2 (germline): SGHRS, YFSETQ. The trim removed 4 bases at V and 0 bases at J, leaving 9 bases unmatched. This CDR3 spans 17 amino acids. CDR3 DNA sequence: TGCGCCAGCAGCCTCGAGGTAGCGGGGTCCTCCTACAATGAGCAGTTCTTC. Its translation: CASSLEVAGSSYNEQFF.

This chain uses TRBV5-1 with TRBJ2-2, with D perhaps matching TRBD1 (6 bases). The germline CDR1 and CDR2 sequences are SGHRS and YFSETQ. Trimming removed 1 base at V and 5 bases at J, with 15 bases between. The CDR3 loop spans 16 amino acids. The CDR3 region is CASSLLGGHGTGELFF. The DNA of the CDR3 is TGCGCCAGCAGCTTGCTTGGGGGCCATGGGACCGGGGAGCTGTTTTTT.

The rearrangement uses TRBV5-6 and TRBJ2-5, with D tentatively TRBD2 (6 bases). V lost 0 bases and J lost 4, with 10 bases in between. CDR1 SGHDT and CDR2 YYEEEE come from the germline V gene. This CDR3 has 14 amino acids. The CDR3 loop reads CASSLVGGLETQYF. The CDR3 region has the DNA TGTGCCAGCAGCTTGGTCGGGGGATTAGAGACCCAGTACTTC. Using reference TRBV5-6 and TRBJ2-5 for the parts outside the CDR3, the full variable domain is DAGVTQSPTHLIKTRGQQVTLRCSPKSGHDTVSWYQQALGQGPQFIFQYYEEEERQRGNFPDRFSGHQFPNYSSELNVNALLLGDSALYLCASSLVGGLETQYFGPGTRLLVL.

Here the CDR3 reads CASSLLGANYGYTF. The CDR3 DNA follows: TGTGCCAGCAGCTTGTTGGGAGCTAACTATGGCTACACCTTC. The chain couples TRBV11-2 to TRBJ1-2; D is unclear. The germline gives CDR1 SGHAT, CDR2 FQNNGV. The CDR3 spans 14 residues. Trimming pared 3 bases from V and 0 bases from J, leaving 8 bases between.

This chain connects TRBV10-3 to TRBJ2-2; D is unclear. The CDR3 is 16 residues long. Trimming cost V 2 bases and J 2 bases, with 12 bases left between them. CDR1 is ENHRY, CDR2 SYGVKD, per germline. For the CDR3, the DNA is TGTGCCATCAGTGAGACGTCCACCTTAAACACCGGGGAGCTGTTTTTT. It specifies CAISETSTLNTGELFF.

The chain joins TRBV2 to TRBJ1-5; 10 nucleotides align to TRBD1. This CDR3 is 16 amino acids long. V gave up 2 bases and J gave up 7 bases; unmatched junction bases: 8. Germline CDR1 reads SNHLY; CDR2 reads FYNNEI. In DNA, the CDR3 is TGTGCCAGCAGTGAATCCGACAGGGGGCTTTGGCAGCCCCAGCATTTT. The encoded protein is CASSESDRGLWQPQHF.